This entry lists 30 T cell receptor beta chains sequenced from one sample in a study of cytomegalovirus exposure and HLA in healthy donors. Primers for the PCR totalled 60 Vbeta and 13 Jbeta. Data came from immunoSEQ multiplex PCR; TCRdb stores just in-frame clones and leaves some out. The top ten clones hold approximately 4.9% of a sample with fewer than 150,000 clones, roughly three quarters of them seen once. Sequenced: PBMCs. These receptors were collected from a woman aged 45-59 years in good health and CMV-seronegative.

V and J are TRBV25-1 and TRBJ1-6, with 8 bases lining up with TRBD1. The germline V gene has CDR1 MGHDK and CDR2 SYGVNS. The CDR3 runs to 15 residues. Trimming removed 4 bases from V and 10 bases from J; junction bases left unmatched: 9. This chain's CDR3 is CASSAAGGGRSPLHF. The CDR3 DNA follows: TGTGCCAGCAGTGCCGCAGGGGGCGGCAGATCACCCCTCCACTTT.

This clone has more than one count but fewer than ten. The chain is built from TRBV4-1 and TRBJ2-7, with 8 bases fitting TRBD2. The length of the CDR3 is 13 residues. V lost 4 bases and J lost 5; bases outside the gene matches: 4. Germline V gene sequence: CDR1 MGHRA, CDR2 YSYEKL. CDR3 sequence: CASSPTSVDEQYF. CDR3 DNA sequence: TGCGCCAGCAGCCCGACTAGCGTCGACGAGCAGTACTTC.

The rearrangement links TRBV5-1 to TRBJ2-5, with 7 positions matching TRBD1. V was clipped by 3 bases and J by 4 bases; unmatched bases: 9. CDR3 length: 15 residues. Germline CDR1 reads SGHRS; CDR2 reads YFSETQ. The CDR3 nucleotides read TGCGCCAGCAGCTCAGCGATAACAGGGGCAGAGACCCAGTACTTC. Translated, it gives CASSSAITGAETQYF. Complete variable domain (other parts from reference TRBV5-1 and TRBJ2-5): KAGVTQTPRYLIKTRGQQVTLSCSPISGHRSVSWYQQTPGQGLQFLFEYFSETQRNKGNFPGRFSGRQFSNSRSEMNVSTLELGDSALYLCASSSAITGAETQYFGPGTRLLVL.

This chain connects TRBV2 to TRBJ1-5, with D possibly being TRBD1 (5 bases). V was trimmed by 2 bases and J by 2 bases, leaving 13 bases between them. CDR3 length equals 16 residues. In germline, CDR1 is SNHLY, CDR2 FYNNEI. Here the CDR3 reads CASSENGGGGNQPQHF. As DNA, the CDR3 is TGTGCCAGCAGTGAAAACGGTGGGGGGGGCAATCAGCCCCAGCATTTT.

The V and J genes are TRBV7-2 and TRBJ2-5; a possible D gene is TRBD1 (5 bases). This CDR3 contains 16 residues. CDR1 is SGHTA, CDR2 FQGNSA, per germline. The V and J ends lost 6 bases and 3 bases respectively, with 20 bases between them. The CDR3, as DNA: TGTGCCAGCAGTAAAGGGTTGGGGCAGGGCAAAGAGACCCAGTACTTC. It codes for CASSKGLGQGKETQYF.

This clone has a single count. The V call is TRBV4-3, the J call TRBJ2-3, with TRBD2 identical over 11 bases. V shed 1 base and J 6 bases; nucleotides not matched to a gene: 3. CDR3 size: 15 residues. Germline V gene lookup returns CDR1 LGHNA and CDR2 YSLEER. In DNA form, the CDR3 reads TGCGCCAGCAGCCAAGTTCTAGCGGGGGGCGATACGCAGTATTTT. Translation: CASSQVLAGGDTQYF.

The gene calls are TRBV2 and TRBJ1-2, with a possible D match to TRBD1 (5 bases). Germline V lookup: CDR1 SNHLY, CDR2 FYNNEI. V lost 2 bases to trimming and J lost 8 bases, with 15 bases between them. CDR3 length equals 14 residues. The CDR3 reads CASSERSGGDGYTF. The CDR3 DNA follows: TGTGCCAGCAGTGAAAGGTCAGGAGGGGACGGCTACACCTTC.

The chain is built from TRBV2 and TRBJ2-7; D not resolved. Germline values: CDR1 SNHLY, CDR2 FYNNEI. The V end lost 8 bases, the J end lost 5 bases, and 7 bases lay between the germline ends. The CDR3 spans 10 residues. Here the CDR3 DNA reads TGTGCCAGCGGAGTCCACGAGCAGTACTTC. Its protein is CASGVHEQYF.

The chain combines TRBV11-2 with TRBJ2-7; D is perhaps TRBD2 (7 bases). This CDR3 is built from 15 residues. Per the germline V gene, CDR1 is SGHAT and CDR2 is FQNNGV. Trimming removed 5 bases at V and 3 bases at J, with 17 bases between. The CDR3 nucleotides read TGTGCCAGCAGCGAGGCGTGGGGGGGCCACTACGAGCAGTACTTC. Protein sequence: CASSEAWGGHYEQYF.

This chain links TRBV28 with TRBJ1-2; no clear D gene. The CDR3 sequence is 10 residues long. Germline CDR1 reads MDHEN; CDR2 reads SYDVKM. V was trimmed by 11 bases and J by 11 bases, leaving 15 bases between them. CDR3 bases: TGTGCCTCGAGGAGGTTGGAATACACCTTC. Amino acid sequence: CASRRLEYTF.

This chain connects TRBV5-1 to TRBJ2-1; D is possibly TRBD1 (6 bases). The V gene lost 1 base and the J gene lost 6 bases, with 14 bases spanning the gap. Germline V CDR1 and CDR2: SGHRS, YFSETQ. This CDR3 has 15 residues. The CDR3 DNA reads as TGCGCCAGCAGCTTGCAACCTACAGGGTCCAATGAGCAGTTCTTC. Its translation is CASSLQPTGSNEQFF.

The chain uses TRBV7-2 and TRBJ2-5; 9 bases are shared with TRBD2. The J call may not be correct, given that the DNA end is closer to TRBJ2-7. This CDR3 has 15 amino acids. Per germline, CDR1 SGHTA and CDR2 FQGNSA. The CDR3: CASSTLAGAGYEQYF. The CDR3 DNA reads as TGTGCCAGCAGCACTTTAGCGGGGGCCGGGTACGAGCAGTACTTC.

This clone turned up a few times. CDR3 sequence: CASSLTGTGGLTGELFF. Written as DNA, the CDR3 is TGTGCCAGCAGTCTCACCGGGACAGGGGGATTGACCGGGGAGCTGTTTTTT. The chain uses TRBV13 and TRBJ2-2, with 11 positions matching TRBD1. The V gene's germline CDR1 is PRHDT and CDR2 FYEKMQ (reference sequence). The CDR3 contains 17 residues. V shed 6 bases, J shed 5 bases, and the junction held 11 bases outside the gene matches.

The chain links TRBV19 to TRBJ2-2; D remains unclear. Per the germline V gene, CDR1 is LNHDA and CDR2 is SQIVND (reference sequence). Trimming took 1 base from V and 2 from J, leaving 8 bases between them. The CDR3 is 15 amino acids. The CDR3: CASSIGAPNTGELFF. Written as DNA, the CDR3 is TGTGCCAGTAGTATAGGGGCACCTAACACCGGGGAGCTGTTTTTT. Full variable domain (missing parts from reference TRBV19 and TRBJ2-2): DGGITQSPKYLFRKEGQNVTLSCEQNLNHDAMYWYRQDPGQGLRLIYYSQIVNDFQKGDIAEGYSVSREKKESFPLTVTSAQKNPTAFYLCASSIGAPNTGELFFGEGSRLTVL.

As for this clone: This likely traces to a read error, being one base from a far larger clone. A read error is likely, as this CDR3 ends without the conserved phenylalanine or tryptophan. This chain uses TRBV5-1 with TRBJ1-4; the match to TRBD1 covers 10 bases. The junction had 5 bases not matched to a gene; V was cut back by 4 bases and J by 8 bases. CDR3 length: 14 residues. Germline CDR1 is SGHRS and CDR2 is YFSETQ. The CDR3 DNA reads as TGCGCCAGCAGCGGGACAGGGGTTGGCGAAAAACTGTTTTCT. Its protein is CASSGTGVGEKLFS.

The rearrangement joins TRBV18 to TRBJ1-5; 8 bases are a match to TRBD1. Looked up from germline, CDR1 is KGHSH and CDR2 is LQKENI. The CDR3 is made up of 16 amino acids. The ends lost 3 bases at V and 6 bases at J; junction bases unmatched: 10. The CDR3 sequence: CASSPVDRVGGQPQHF. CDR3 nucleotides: TGTGCCAGCTCACCGGTGGACAGGGTCGGGGGTCAGCCCCAGCATTTT. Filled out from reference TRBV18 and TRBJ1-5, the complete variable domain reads NAGVMQNPRHLVRRRGQEARLRCSPMKGHSHVYWYRQLPEEGLKFMVYLQKENIIDESGMPKERFSAEFPKEGPSILRIQQVVRGDSAAYFCASSPVDRVGGQPQHFGDGTRLSIL.

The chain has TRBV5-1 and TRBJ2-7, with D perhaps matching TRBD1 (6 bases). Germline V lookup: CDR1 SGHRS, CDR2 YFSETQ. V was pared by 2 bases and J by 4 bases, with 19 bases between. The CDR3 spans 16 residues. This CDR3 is CASSFGHRASPYEQYF. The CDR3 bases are TGCGCCAGCAGCTTTGGTCACAGGGCGAGCCCGTACGAGCAGTACTTC.

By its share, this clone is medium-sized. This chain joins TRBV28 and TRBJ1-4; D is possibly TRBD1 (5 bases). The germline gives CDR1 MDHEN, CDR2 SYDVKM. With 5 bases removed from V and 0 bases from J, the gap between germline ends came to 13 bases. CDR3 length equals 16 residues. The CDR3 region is CASSPSWTTTNEKLFF. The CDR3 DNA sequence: TGTGCCAGCAGTCCCTCCTGGACAACAACTAATGAAAAACTGTTTTTT.

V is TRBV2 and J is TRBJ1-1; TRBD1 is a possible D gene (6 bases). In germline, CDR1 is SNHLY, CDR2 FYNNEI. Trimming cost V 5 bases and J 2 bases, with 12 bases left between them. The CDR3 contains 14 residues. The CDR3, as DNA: TGTGCCAGCAGTTACAGGGAGAGTAACACTGAAGCTTTCTTT. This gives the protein CASSYRESNTEAFF.

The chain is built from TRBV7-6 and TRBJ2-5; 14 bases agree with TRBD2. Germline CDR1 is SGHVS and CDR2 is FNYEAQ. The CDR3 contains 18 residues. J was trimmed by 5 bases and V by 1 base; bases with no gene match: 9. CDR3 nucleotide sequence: TGTGCCAGCAGCTTAGAGCCTGGGACTAGCGGGGGTGGTGAGACCCAGTACTTC. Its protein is CASSLEPGTSGGGETQYF.

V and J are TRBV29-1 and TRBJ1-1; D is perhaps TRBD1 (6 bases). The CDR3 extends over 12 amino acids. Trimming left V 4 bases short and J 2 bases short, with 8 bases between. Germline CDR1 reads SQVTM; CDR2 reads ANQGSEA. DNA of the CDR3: TGCAGCGTTGGCAGGGGTAACACTGAAGCTTTCTTT. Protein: CSVGRGNTEAFF. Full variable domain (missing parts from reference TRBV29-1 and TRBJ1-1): SAVISQKPSRDICQRGTSLTIQCQVDSQVTMMFWYRQQPGQSLTLIATANQGSEATYESGFVIDKFPISRPNLTFSTLTVSNMSPEDSSIYLCSVGRGNTEAFFGQGTRLTVV.

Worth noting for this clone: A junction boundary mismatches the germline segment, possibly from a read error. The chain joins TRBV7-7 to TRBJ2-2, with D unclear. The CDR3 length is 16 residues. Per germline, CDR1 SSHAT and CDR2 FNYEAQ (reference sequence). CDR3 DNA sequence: TGTGCTAGCAGCTTATCATCCATCATGAACACCGGGGAGCTGTTTTTT. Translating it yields CASSLSSIMNTGELFF.

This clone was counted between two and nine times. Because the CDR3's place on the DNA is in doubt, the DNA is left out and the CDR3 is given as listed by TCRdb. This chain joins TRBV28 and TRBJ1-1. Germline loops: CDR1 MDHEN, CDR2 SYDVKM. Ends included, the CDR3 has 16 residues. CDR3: CASSSSTGGGNTEAFF.

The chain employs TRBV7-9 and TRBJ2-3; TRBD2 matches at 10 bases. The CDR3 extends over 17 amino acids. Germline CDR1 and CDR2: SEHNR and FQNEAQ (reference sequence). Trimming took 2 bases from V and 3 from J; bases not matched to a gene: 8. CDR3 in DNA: TGTGCCAGCAGCTTAAGCTTGGGACTAGCGCGAACAGATACGCAGTATTTT. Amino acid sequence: CASSLSLGLARTDTQYF. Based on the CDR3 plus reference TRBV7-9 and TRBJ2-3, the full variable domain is DTGVSQNPRHKITKRGQNVTFRCDPISEHNRLYWYRQTLGQGPEFLTYFQNEAQLEKSRLLSDRFSAERPKGSFSTLEIQRTEQGDSAMYLCASSLSLGLARTDTQYFGPGTRLTVL.

CDR3 DNA: TGTGCCAGCAGCCAAGGGACAGGAGCTAACACTGAAGCTTTCTTT. It yields the protein CASSQGTGANTEAFF. This chain connects TRBV4-2 to TRBJ1-1; 7 bases align to TRBD1. This CDR3 is built from 15 residues. Germline CDR1 reads LGHNA; CDR2 reads YNFKEQ. Trimming at V came to 1 base and at J to 2 bases, leaving 4 bases not matched to a gene.

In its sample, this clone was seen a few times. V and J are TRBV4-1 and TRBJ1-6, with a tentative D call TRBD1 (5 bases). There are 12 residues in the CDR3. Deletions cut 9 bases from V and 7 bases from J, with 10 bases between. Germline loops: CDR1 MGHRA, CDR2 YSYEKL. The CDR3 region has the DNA TGCGCCAGTAAGACAGCAAATTCACCCCTCCACTTT. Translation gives CASKTANSPLHF.

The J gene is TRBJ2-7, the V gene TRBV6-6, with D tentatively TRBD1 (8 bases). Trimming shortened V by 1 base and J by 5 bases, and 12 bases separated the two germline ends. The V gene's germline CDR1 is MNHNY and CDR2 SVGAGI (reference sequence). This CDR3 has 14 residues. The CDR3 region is CASSYWTGRDEQYF. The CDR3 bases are TGTGCCAGCAGTTACTGGACAGGGAGGGACGAGCAGTACTTC.

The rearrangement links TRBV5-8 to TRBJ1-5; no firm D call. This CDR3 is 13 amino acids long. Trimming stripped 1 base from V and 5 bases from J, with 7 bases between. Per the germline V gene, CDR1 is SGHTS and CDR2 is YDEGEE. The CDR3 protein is CASSLYRDQPQHF. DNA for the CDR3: TGTGCCAGCAGCTTGTATCGGGATCAGCCCCAGCATTTT.

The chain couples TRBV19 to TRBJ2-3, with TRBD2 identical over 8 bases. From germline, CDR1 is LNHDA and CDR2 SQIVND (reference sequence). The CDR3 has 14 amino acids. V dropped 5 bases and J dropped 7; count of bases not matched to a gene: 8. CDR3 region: CASSETGGKNTQYF. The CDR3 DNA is TGTGCCAGTAGTGAGACGGGGGGGAAGAATACGCAGTATTTT.

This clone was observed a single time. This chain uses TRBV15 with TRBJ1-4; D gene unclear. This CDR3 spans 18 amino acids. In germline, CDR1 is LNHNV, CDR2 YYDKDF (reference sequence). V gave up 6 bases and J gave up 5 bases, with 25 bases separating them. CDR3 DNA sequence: TGTGCCACCAGTGAAGTCCTGCGTCTCCTAGTCGACAATGAAAAACTGTTTTTT. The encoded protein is CATSEVLRLLVDNEKLFF.